The T cell receptor beta chain under discussion was sequenced for a study of high-grade serous ovarian cancer treatment subgroups (dated by TCRdb to the early 2020s). Some background on the complete study: Sequencing yielded a mean of approximately 13,000 reads and some 7,500 unique TCR beta rearrangements per sample. Of the 30 or so patients in the cohort, around ten had no residual disease after primary surgery (R0), around ten were excellent NACT responders, and around ten were poor NACT responders. The study examined TCR beta repertoires in high-grade serous ovarian cancer patients who were grouped under a laparoscopic triage algorithm by complete gross resection or by neoadjuvant chemotherapy response. One primary tumor sample and two metastatic tumor samples were contributed by each patient, so that around 90 samples were obtained in total.

Study-wide conclusions, independent of this receptor: The TCR repertoire analyses centered on CDR3, leaving CDR1 and CDR2 unanalyzed. TCR clonal relatedness correlated positively with neoantigen level and, by trend, with copy number variation and mutation load from whole-genome sequencing. Tumors from the same patient had repertoire similarity ranging from roughly 0.11 to 0.8, while tumors from different patients showed almost no similarity. Because bulk tumor TCR sequencing provided no spatial information, insight into HGSC tumor complexity and diversity was limited.

Tumor samples were obtained before definitive surgery or chemotherapy. The MD Anderson Biospecimen Extraction Resource handled genomic DNA extraction, while the MD Anderson Cancer Genomics Laboratory carried out the TCR sequencing. Details on this clone: The clone's antigen remains unknown. Nothing much larger sits one base from this clone, and base qualities are not available.

The 75 to 100 tumor samples underwent high-throughput TCR profiling with ImmunoSEQ. The original methods were these. Repertoire diversity metrics included richness (unique productive sequences), clonality, evenness and relatedness; Bhattacharyya coefficient assessed similarity between samples. A sensitivity analysis excluded TCRs with fewer than two reads and gave consistent conclusions. The source is immuneACCESS, and TCRdb retained only in-frame sequences with V and J called. Part of the clones is not carried over; for the studies checked, unresolved V genes explain less than half of this, and the remainder is unexplained. For V, J and clone size, that table is used; D and trimming come from the DNA. This sample lists 9,500 to 15,000 clones; 88% were detected once. Under 3.5% of the sample lies in the top ten. The CDR1 and CDR2 encoded by the germline V gene are MDHEN and SYDVKM. The CDR3 spans 18 residues, from the cysteine through the phenylalanine. The kept DNA is CDR3 alone, 54 bases in frame from the first base. V trim: 3 bases; J trim: 6 bases; unmatched bases: 11.

The source of this sequence is a human donor with high-grade serous ovarian cancer. The sample consisted of tumor tissue. Recombination linked TRBV28 to TRBJ2-3, with 14 bases aligning to TRBD2. CDR3 region: CASSFPGLAGGLSDTQYF. DNA sequence: TGTGCCAGCAGTTTCCCCGGACTAGCGGGGGGCCTCTCTGATACGCAGTATTTT.